A single sample is the source of the 3 T cell receptor beta chains below, sequenced in a study of T cells after yellow fever vaccination. TCRdb re-called the 5' RACE reads with MiXCR, one entry per CDR3 protein. The table lists fewer than 500,000 distinct CDR3 sequences, around a sixth of them singletons. The material sequenced was PBMCs, taken before the yellow fever booster vaccination. These receptors were obtained from a man aged 18-30 years who received the YFV17D yellow fever vaccine.

This chain joins TRBV12-3 or TRBV12-4 and TRBJ1-2; the match to TRBD1 covers 7 bases. The CDR3 is 14 residues long. V lost 5 bases to trimming and J lost 8 bases; unmatched junction nucleotides: 11. CDR3 nucleotides: TGTGCCAGCAGTAGCGGGACAGTGGCCTCCGGCTACACCTTC. It specifies CASSSGTVASGYTF.

The chain uses TRBV5-4 and TRBJ1-1; TRBD1 aligns across 10 bases. CDR3 length: 15 residues. The germline gives CDR1 SGHNT, CDR2 YYREEE (reference sequence). V lost 1 base, J lost 5 bases, and 5 bases stayed unmatched. Written as DNA, the CDR3 is TGTGCCAGCAGCTTGCCAGACAGGGGGCGAACTGAAGCTTTCTTT. As protein: CASSLPDRGRTEAFF.

This chain connects TRBV6-5 to TRBJ2-5; 8 bases match TRBD2. Germline loops: CDR1 MNHEY, CDR2 SVGAGI. The CDR3 runs 14 residues. J lost 7 bases, V lost 5 bases, and 9 bases had no gene match. The CDR3 sequence: CASSRGGPSVTQYF. CDR3 sequence (DNA): TGTGCCAGCAGTCGGGGGGGCCCATCCGTGACCCAGTACTTC.